Presented here are 16 T cell receptor beta chains from one specimen sequenced in a study of T cell changes during pregnancy in multiple sclerosis. Sequenced by immunoSEQ multiplex PCR; TCRdb stores in-frame clones only, minus some. The sample records around 63,000 clones, 91% being singletons. The sample in question was peripheral blood, obtained after pregnancy. These receptors originate from a female donor in good health, enrolled as a control in a pregnancy study.

This clone appeared a few times. The V call is TRBV2, the J call TRBJ2-2, with TRBD2 matching 9 bases. The CDR3 consists of 15 residues. Unmatched junction bases numbered 3, after V lost 2 bases and J lost 5 bases. Germline V gene sequence: CDR1 SNHLY, CDR2 FYNNEI. Here the CDR3 reads CASSESTSGTGELFF. The CDR3, as DNA: TGTGCCAGCAGTGAATCAACTAGCGGGACCGGGGAGCTGTTTTTT.

The chain uses TRBV11-3 and TRBJ1-1; 7 nucleotides line up with TRBD1. V was clipped by 5 bases and J by 5 bases; unmatched bases: 5. The CDR3 has 13 residues. The V gene's germline CDR1 is SGHNT and CDR2 YENEEA. The CDR3 nucleotides read TGTGCCAGCAGCAGACAGGGTGAGACTGAAGCTTTCTTT. Translation: CASSRQGETEAFF.

The rearrangement links TRBV6-5 to TRBJ1-2; D uncertain. V lost 6 bases and J 5 bases, leaving 13 bases between the germline ends. There are 13 residues in the CDR3. Germline CDR1 MNHEY, CDR2 SVGAGI. CDR3 loop: CASRESGMYGYTF. CDR3 DNA sequence: TGTGCCAGCAGGGAGTCGGGGATGTATGGCTACACCTTC.

The chain couples TRBV6-6 to TRBJ1-3; D not certain. This CDR3 region has 15 residues. Trimming shortened V by 0 bases and J by 0 bases, and 6 bases separated the two germline ends. The V gene's germline CDR1 is MNHNY and CDR2 SVGAGI (reference sequence). This CDR3 reads CASSYSHISGNTIYF. The CDR3 nucleotides read TGTGCCAGCAGTTACTCACACATCTCTGGAAACACCATATATTTT.

The chain links TRBV7-2 to TRBJ1-5; D is unresolved. The CDR3 length is 13 residues. Germline loops: CDR1 SGHTA, CDR2 FQGNSA. The V and J ends lost 2 bases and 5 bases respectively, with 7 bases between them. The CDR3 DNA reads as TGTGCCAGCAGCTTATTGAGCGATCAGCCCCAGCATTTT. Translating gives CASSLLSDQPQHF.

The chain combines TRBV19 with TRBJ1-1; no clear D gene. Trimming removed 7 bases from V and 5 bases from J, with 17 bases in between. The CDR3 totals 14 residues. CDR1 LNHDA and CDR2 SQIVND come from the germline V gene (reference sequence). The CDR3 nucleotides are TGTGCCAGTATCAATGAAGGAACGGGGACTGAAGCTTTCTTT. Translated, it gives CASINEGTGTEAFF.

This clone was observed a single time. The gene calls are TRBV19 and TRBJ1-2, with 11 bases aligning to TRBD1. Germline V lookup: CDR1 LNHDA, CDR2 SQIVND (reference sequence). The CDR3 has 15 amino acids. The V and J ends lost 4 bases and 0 bases, in that order; junction bases with no gene match: 1. For the CDR3, the DNA is TGTGCCAGTAGTACGGGACAGGGGGCTAACTATGGCTACACCTTC. Protein sequence: CASSTGQGANYGYTF. The full variable domain, rest sourced from reference TRBV19 and TRBJ1-2, is DGGITQSPKYLFRKEGQNVTLSCEQNLNHDAMYWYRQDPGQGLRLIYYSQIVNDFQKGDIAEGYSVSREKKESFPLTVTSAQKNPTAFYLCASSTGQGANYGYTFGSGTRLTVV.

V usage is TRBV19 and J usage is TRBJ2-1; D may be TRBD2 (5 bases). Looked up from germline, CDR1 is LNHDA and CDR2 is SQIVND (reference sequence). Trimming pared 3 bases from V and 3 bases from J, leaving 9 bases between. CDR3 length: 14 residues. CDR3 sequence: CASSMAGGYNEQFF. The CDR3 DNA follows: TGTGCCAGTAGTATGGCTGGAGGCTACAATGAGCAGTTCTTC.

The J gene is TRBJ2-1, the V gene TRBV11-3, with 9 positions matching TRBD1. The germline gives CDR1 SGHNT, CDR2 YENEEA. CDR3 length: 15 residues. The J segment lost 5 bases and the V segment lost 9 bases, leaving 11 bases of the junction unmatched. This CDR3 is CASRPGTGKNNEQFF. For the CDR3, the DNA is TGTGCCAGTAGGCCGGGGACAGGGAAAAACAATGAGCAGTTCTTC.

This chain links TRBV19 with TRBJ2-5; 7 bases agree with TRBD1. CDR1 is LNHDA, CDR2 SQIVND, per germline (reference sequence). This CDR3 contains 14 residues. V trimming: 2 bases; J trimming: 5 bases; junction bases outside the gene matches: 5. The CDR3 DNA follows: TGTGCCAGTAGTATAAGGGGGCGGGTGGAGACCCAGTACTTC. This sequence encodes CASSIRGRVETQYF.

CDR3 residues: CASSLSTTGAGYTF. CDR3 nucleotide sequence: TGTGCCAGCAGCCTCTCGACGACAGGGGCTGGCTACACCTTC. This chain joins TRBV7-2 and TRBJ1-2, with 8 bases lining up with TRBD1. The germline V gene has CDR1 SGHTA and CDR2 FQGNSA. V lost 5 bases, J lost 7 bases, and 9 bases stayed unmatched. The CDR3 extends over 14 amino acids. The variable domain in full, with the rest retrieved from reference TRBV7-2 and TRBJ1-2, is GAGVSQSPSNKVTEKGKDVELRCDPISGHTALYWYRQSLGQGLEFLIYFQGNSAPDKSGLPSDRFSAERTGGSVSTLTIQRTQQEDSAVYLCASSLSTTGAGYTFGSGTRLTVV.

V is TRBV30 and J is TRBJ2-4; D is unresolved. Germline CDR1 GTSNPN, CDR2 SVGIG (reference sequence). The CDR3 runs 12 residues. The V end was cut by 1 base, the J end by 8 bases, with 9 bases between. This chain's CDR3 is CAWSAEADIQYF. Written as DNA, the CDR3 is TGTGCCTGGAGTGCAGAGGCGGACATTCAGTACTTC. Full variable domain (rest looked up from reference TRBV30 and TRBJ2-4): SQTIHQWPATLVQPVGSPLSLECTVEGTSNPNLYWYRQAAGRGLQLLFYSVGIGQISSEVPQNLSASRPQDRQFILSSKKLLLSDSGFYLCAWSAEADIQYFGAGTRLSVL.

The chain recombines TRBV7-9 with TRBJ1-1; D is perhaps TRBD1 (5 bases). This CDR3 is 13 amino acids long. V lost 6 bases to trimming and J lost 2 bases, with 10 bases between them. Germline V gene lookup returns CDR1 SEHNR and CDR2 FQNEAQ (reference sequence). The CDR3 DNA follows: TGTGCCAGCAGACCCGACAGCAACACTGAAGCTTTCTTT. Translated, it gives CASRPDSNTEAFF.

This sequence joins TRBV9 and TRBJ1-1, with D unclear. The CDR3 loop spans 16 amino acids. The ends were cut back, 4 bases at V and 0 bases at J, with 16 bases in the middle. Per germline, CDR1 SGDLS and CDR2 YYNGEE. The CDR3: CASSPRVGALNTEAFF. As DNA, the CDR3 is TGTGCCAGCAGCCCGAGGGTGGGTGCTTTGAACACTGAAGCTTTCTTT.

This clone came up once. The V gene is TRBV19, the J gene TRBJ1-1, with TRBD1 matching 11 bases. Losses at the gene ends were 10 bases for V and 3 bases for J; bases not matched to a gene: 4. This CDR3 spans 13 amino acids. The V gene's germline CDR1 is LNHDA and CDR2 SQIVND (reference sequence). In DNA, the CDR3 is TGTGCCACTAGGGACAGGGGGTACACTGAAGCTTTCTTT. This gives the protein CATRDRGYTEAFF. Full variable domain (outside the CDR3, taken from reference TRBV19 and TRBJ1-1): DGGITQSPKYLFRKEGQNVTLSCEQNLNHDAMYWYRQDPGQGLRLIYYSQIVNDFQKGDIAEGYSVSREKKESFPLTVTSAQKNPTAFYLCATRDRGYTEAFFGQGTRLTVV.

J is TRBJ1-1 and V is TRBV10-3, with a possible D match to TRBD1 (6 bases). Trimming left V 1 base short and J 1 base short, with 10 bases between. CDR3 length equals 15 residues. Germline V CDR1 and CDR2: ENHRY, SYGVKD. Here the CDR3 reads CAISEYRTANTEAFF. DNA of the CDR3: TGTGCCATCAGTGAGTACAGGACAGCGAACACTGAAGCTTTCTTT.